This T cell receptor beta chain appears in the sequencing data of a study of technical replicates of blood from four donors. The repertoire was sequenced with immunoSEQ multiplex PCR; TCRdb's copy has only in-frame clones and lacks some. The repertoire holds roughly 68,000 clones, with about 97% as singletons. The CDR3 sequence is 13 residues long. Germline values: CDR1 SGHNT, CDR2 YENEEA. Trimming took 1 base from V and 3 from J, leaving 6 bases between them. This clonotype originated in a human donor in good health. The rearrangement uses TRBV11-3 and TRBJ1-1; D is unresolved. The sequenced sample consisted of T cells isolated from PBMCs. The CDR3 spells CASSLGEYTEAFF. The CDR3 DNA is TGTGCCAGCAGCTTAGGGGAGTACACTGAAGCTTTCTTT.